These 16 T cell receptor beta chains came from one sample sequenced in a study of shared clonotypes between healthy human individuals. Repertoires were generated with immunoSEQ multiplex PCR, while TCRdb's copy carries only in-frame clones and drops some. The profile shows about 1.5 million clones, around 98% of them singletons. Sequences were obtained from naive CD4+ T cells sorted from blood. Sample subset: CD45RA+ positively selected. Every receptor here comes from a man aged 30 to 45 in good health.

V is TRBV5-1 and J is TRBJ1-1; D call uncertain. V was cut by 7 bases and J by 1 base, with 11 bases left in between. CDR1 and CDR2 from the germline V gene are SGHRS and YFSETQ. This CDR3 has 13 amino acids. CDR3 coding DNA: TGCGCCAGCGGTACCCCAGGGAACACTGAAGCTTTCTTT. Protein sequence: CASGTPGNTEAFF. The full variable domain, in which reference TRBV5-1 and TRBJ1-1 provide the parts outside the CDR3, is KAGVTQTPRYLIKTRGQQVTLSCSPISGHRSVSWYQQTPGQGLQFLFEYFSETQRNKGNFPGRFSGRQFSNSRSEMNVSTLELGDSALYLCASGTPGNTEAFFGQGTRLTVV.

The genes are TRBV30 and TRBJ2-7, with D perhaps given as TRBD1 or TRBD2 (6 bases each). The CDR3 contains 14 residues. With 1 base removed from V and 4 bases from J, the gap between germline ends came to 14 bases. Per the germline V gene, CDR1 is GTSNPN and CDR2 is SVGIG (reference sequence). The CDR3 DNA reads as TGTGCCTGGAGTGCTATCGGGGGCTTTTACGAGCAGTACTTC. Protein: CAWSAIGGFYEQYF.

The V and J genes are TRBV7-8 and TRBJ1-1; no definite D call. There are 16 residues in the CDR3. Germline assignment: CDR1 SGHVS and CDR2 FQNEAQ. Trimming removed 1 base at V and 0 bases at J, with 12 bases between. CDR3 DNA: TGTGCCAGCAGCTTAGATTCGGGCCTCATGAACACTGAAGCTTTCTTT. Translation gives CASSLDSGLMNTEAFF.

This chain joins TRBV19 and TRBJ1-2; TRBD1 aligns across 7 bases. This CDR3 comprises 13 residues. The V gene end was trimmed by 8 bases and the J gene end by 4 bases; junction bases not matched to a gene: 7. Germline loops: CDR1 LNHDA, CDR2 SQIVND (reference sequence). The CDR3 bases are TGTGCCAGTTCGACAGGGCGAGTCTATGGCTACACCTTC. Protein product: CASSTGRVYGYTF.

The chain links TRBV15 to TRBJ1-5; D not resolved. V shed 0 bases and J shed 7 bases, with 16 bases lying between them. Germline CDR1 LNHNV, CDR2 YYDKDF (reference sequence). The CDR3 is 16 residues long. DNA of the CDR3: TGTGCCACCAGCAGAGATCACGCGGACGGGAGGCAGCCCCAGCATTTT. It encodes CATSRDHADGRQPQHF.

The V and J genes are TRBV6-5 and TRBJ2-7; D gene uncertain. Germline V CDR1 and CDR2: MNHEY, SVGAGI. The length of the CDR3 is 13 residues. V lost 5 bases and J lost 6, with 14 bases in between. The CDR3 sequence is CASSLTNTLEQYF. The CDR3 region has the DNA TGTGCCAGCAGTCTGACGAATACCCTCGAGCAGTACTTC.

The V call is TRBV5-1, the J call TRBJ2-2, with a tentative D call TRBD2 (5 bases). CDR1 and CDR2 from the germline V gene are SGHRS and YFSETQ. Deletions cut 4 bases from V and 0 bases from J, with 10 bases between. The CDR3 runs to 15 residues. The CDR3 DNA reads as TGCGCCAGCAGCCCTGAGGGTGCGAACACCGGGGAGCTGTTTTTT. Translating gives CASSPEGANTGELFF.

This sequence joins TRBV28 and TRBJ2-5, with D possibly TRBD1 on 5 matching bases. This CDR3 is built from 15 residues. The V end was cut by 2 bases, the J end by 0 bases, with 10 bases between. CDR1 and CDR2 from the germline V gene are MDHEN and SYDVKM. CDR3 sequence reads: CASSLPRAHQETQYF. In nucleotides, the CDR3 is TGTGCCAGCAGTTTACCCAGGGCCCACCAAGAGACCCAGTACTTC.

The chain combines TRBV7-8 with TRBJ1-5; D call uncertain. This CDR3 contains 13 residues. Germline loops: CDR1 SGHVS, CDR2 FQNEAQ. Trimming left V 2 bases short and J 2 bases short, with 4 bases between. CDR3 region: CASSLRGNQPQHF. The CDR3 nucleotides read TGTGCCAGCAGCTTACGGGGCAATCAGCCCCAGCATTTT.

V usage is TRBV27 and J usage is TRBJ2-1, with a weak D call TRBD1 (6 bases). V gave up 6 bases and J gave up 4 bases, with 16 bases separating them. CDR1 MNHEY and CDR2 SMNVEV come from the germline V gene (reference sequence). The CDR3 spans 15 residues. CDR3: CASSKLQQGYNEQFF. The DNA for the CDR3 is TGTGCCAGCAGCAAACTCCAACAGGGATACAATGAGCAGTTCTTC.

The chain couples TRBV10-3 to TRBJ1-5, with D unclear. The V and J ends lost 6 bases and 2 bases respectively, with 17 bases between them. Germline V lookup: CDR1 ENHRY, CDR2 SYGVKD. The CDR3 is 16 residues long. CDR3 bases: TGTGCCATCAGCGTGAGTCTGGGCATAGGCAATCAGCCCCAGCATTTT. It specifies CAISVSLGIGNQPQHF.

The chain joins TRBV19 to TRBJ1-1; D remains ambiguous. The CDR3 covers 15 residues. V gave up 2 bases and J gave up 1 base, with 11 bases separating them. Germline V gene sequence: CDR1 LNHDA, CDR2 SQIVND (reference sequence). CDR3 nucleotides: TGTGCCAGTAGTATAAGACGGGGAGGGAACACTGAAGCTTTCTTT. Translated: CASSIRRGGNTEAFF.

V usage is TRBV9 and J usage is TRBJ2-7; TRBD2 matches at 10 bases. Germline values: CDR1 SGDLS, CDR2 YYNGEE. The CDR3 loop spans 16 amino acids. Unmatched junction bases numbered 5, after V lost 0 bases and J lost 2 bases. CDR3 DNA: TGTGCCAGCAGCGTAGCTATAGCGGGAGGCCCCTACGAGCAGTACTTC. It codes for CASSVAIAGGPYEQYF.

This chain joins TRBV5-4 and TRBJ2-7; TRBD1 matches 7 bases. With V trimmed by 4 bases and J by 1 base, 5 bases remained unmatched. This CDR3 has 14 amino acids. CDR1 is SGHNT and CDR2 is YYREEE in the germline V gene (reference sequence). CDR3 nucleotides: TGTGCCAGCAGCCCAAAGGGACAGTCCTACGAGCAGTACTTC. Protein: CASSPKGQSYEQYF.

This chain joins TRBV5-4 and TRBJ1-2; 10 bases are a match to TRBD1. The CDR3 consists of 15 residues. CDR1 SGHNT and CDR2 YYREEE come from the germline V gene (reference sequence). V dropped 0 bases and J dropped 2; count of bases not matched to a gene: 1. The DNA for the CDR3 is TGTGCCAGCAGCTTGGGACAGGGGGCCAACTATGGCTACACCTTC. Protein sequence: CASSLGQGANYGYTF.

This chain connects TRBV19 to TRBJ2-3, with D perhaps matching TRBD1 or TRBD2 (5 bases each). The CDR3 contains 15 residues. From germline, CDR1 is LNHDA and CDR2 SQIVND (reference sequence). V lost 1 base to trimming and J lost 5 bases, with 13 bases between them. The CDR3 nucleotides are TGTGCCAGTAGTATAGTTTTTCAGGGACGAGATACGCAGTATTTT. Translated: CASSIVFQGRDTQYF.